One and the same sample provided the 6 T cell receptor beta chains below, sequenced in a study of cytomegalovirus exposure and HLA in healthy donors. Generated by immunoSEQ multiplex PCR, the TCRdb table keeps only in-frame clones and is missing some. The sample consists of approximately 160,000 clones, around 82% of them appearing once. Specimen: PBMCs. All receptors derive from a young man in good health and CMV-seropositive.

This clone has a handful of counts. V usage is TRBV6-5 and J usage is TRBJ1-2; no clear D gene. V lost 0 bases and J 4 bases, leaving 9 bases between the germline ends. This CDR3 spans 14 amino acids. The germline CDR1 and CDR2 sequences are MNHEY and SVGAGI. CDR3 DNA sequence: TGTGCCAGCAGTTACTCGGGCAGGCTCTATGGCTACACCTTC. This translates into CASSYSGRLYGYTF.

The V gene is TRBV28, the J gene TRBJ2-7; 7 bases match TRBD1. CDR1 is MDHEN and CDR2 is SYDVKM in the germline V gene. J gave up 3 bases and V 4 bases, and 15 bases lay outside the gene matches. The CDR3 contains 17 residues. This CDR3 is CASSYAGATGMGYEQYF. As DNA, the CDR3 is TGTGCCAGCAGTTACGCCGGGGCGACAGGGATGGGCTACGAGCAGTACTTC.

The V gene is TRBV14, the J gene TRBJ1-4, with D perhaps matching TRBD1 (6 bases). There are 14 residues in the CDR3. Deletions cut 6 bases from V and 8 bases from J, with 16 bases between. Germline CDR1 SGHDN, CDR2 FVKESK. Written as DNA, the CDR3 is TGTGCCAGCAGGCAAACAGGGAAGGACGAAAAACTGTTTTTT. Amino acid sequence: CASRQTGKDEKLFF.

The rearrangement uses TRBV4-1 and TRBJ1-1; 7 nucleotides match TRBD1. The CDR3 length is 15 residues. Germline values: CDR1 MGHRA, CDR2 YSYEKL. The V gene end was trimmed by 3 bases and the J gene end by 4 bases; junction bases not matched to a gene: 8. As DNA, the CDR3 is TGCGCCAGCAGCCAGGAAGGACAGGTTAGCACTGAAGCTTTCTTT. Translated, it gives CASSQEGQVSTEAFF.

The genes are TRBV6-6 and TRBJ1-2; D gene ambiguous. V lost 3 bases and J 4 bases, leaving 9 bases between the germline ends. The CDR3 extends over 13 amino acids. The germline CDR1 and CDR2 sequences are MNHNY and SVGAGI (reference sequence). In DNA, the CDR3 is TGTGCCAGCAGTTATGTGGAGGGCTATGGCTACACCTTC. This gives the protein CASSYVEGYGYTF.

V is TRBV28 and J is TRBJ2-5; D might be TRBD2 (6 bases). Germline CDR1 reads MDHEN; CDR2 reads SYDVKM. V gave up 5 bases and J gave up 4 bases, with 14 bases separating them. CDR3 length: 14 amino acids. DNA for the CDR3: TGTGCCAGCAGTCCGGACTACGGCCCAGAGACCCAGTACTTC. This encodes CASSPDYGPETQYF.